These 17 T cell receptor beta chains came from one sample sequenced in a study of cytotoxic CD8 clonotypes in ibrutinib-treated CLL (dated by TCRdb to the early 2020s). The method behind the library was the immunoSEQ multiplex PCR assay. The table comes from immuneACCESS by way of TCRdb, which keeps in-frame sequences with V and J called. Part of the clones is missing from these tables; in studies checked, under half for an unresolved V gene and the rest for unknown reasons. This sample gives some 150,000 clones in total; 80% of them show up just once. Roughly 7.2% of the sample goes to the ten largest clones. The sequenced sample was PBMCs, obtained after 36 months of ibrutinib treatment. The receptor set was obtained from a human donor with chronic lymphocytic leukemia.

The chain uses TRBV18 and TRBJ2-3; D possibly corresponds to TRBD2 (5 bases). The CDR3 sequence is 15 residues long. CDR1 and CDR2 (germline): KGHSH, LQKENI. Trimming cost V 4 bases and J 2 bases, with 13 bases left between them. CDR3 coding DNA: TGTGCCAGCTCACATCCGACTAAGTTCACAGATACGCAGTATTTT. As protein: CASSHPTKFTDTQYF.

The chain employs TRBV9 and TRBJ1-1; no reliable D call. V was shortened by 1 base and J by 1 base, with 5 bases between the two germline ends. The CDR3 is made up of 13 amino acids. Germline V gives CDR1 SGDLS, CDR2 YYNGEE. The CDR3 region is CASSVLENTEAFF. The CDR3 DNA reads TGTGCCAGCAGCGTACTCGAGAACACTGAAGCTTTCTTT.

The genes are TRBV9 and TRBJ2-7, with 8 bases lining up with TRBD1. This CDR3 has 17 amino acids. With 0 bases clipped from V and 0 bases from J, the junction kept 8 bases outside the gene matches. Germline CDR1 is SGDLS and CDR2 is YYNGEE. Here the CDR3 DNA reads TGTGCCAGCAGCGTAGCGGGGGACAGGAGAAGCTCCTACGAGCAGTACTTC. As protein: CASSVAGDRRSSYEQYF.

Here the CDR3 reads CASRETWDREIAKNIQYF. The CDR3 DNA is TGTGCCAGCAGGGAAACCTGGGACAGGGAAATCGCCAAAAACATTCAGTACTTC. This chain joins TRBV6-1 and TRBJ2-4; the match to TRBD1 covers 9 bases. This CDR3 contains 18 residues. Germline lookup yields CDR1 MNHNS and CDR2 SASEGT. J was trimmed by 1 base and V by 6 bases; bases with no gene match: 13.

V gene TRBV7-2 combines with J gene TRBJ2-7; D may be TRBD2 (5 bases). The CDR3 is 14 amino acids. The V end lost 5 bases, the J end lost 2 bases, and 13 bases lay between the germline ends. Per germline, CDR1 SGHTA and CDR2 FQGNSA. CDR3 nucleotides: TGTGCCAGCAGCCTGAGGGATGTCACCTACGAGCAGTACTTC. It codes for CASSLRDVTYEQYF.

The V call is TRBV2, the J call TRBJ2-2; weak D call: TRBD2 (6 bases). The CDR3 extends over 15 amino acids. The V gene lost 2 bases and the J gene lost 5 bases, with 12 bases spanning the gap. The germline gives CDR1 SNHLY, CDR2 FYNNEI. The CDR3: CASSELLAGTGELFF. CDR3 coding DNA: TGTGCCAGCAGTGAACTACTAGCCGGGACCGGGGAGCTGTTTTTT.

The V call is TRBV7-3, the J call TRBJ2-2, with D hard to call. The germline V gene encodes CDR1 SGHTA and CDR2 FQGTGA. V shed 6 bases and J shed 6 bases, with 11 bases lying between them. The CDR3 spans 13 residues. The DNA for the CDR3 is TGTGCCAGCAGTTCATCGTGGGCCGGGGAGCTGTTTTTT. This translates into CASSSSWAGELFF.

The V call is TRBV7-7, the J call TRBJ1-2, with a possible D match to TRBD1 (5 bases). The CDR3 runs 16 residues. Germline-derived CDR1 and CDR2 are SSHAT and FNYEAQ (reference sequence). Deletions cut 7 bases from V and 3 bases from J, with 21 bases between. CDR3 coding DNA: TGTGCCAGCACCTCTCTGGACTGGGGGGATCACTATGGCTACACCTTC. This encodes CASTSLDWGDHYGYTF.

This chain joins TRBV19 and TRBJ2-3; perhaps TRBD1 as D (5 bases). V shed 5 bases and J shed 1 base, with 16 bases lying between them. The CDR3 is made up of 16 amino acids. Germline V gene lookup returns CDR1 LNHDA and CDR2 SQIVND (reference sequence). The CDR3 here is CASSLVRFRGTDTQYF. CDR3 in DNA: TGTGCCAGTAGTCTCGTTCGGTTCAGGGGCACAGATACGCAGTATTTT.

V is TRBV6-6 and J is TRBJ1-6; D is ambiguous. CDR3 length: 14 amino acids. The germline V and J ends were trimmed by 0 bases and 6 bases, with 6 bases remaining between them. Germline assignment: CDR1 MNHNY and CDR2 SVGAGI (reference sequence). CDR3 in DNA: TGTGCCAGCAGTTACTCGTCTCTTAATTCACCCCTCCACTTT. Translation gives CASSYSSLNSPLHF.

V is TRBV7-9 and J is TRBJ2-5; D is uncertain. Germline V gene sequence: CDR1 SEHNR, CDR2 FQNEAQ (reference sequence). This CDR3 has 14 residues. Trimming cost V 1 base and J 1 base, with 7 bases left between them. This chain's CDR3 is CASSLGAVQETQYF. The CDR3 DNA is TGTGCCAGCAGCTTAGGGGCAGTCCAAGAGACCCAGTACTTC.

CDR3 protein: CASSTPPISGANVLTF. The CDR3 DNA follows: TGTGCCAGTAGTACCCCGCCAATCTCTGGGGCCAACGTCCTGACTTTC. This sequence joins TRBV19 and TRBJ2-6; D is unclear. The ends were cut back, 4 bases at V and 0 bases at J, with 10 bases in the middle. CDR1 and CDR2 from the germline V gene are LNHDA and SQIVND (reference sequence). The CDR3 length is 16 residues. The full variable domain, its missing parts supplied by reference TRBV19 and TRBJ2-6, is DGGITQSPKYLFRKEGQNVTLSCEQNLNHDAMYWYRQDPGQGLRLIYYSQIVNDFQKGDIAEGYSVSREKKESFPLTVTSAQKNPTAFYLCASSTPPISGANVLTFGAGSRLTVL.

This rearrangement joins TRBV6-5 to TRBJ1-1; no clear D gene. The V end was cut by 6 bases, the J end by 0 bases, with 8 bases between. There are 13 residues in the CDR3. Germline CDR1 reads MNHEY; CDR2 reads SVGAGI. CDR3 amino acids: CASRVSVNTEAFF. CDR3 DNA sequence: TGTGCCAGCAGGGTCAGTGTGAACACTGAAGCTTTCTTT.

The CDR3 coding sequence is TGCGCCAGCAGCAATCTGGGACAATCGAACACTGAAGCTTTCTTT. Translation gives CASSNLGQSNTEAFF. V usage is TRBV4-1 and J usage is TRBJ1-1; tentatively, D is TRBD1 (6 bases). Germline V gene lookup returns CDR1 MGHRA and CDR2 YSYEKL. The CDR3 consists of 15 residues. The V end was cut by 5 bases, the J end by 1 base, with 14 bases between.

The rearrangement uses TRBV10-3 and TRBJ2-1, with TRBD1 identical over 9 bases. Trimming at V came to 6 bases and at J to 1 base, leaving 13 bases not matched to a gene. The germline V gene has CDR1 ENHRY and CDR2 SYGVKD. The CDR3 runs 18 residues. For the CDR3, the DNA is TGTGCCATCAGCCGGACAGGGGCGACGAAAAAGTCCTACAATGAGCAGTTCTTC. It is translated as CAISRTGATKKSYNEQFF.

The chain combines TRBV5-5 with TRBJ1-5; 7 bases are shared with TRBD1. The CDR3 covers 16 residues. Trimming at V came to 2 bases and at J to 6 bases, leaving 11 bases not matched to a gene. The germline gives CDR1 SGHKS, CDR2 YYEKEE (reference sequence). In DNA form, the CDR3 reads TGTGCCAGCAGCTTAAGAGAGGGGGCTGGTGGTCAGCCCCAGCATTTT. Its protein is CASSLREGAGGQPQHF.

DNA for the CDR3: TGTGCCAGCAGCCGTGGACTAGCGGGAGGGAAAGAGCAGTACTTC. Protein product: CASSRGLAGGKEQYF. This chain links TRBV11-2 with TRBJ2-7; 15 bases are a match to TRBD2. V trimming: 5 bases; J trimming: 7 bases; junction bases outside the gene matches: 6. Germline V gene data show CDR1 as SGHAT and CDR2 as FQNNGV. The CDR3 is 15 amino acids. Drawing the rest from reference TRBV11-2 and TRBJ2-7, the complete variable domain is EAGVAQSPRYKIIEKRQSVAFWCNPISGHATLYWYQQILGQGPKLLIQFQNNGVVDDSQLPKDRFSAERLKGVDSTLKIQPAKLEDSAVYLCASSRGLAGGKEQYFGPGTRLTVT.